This TCR beta chain originates from a study of OX40 agonist ivuxolimab in advanced cancers. With respect to the entire study: Ivuxolimab was a fully human IgG2 agonistic monoclonal antibody targeting the costimulatory receptor OX40 (CD134). Peripheral TCRbeta sequencing was intended to test whether TCR sequence diversity was altered and clonal T-cell expansion was caused by ivuxolimab. A male proportion of roughly 80% and a mean age of 60 years, ranging from 23 to 79, were recorded for the dose-escalation cohort. Among the 50 to 55 dose-escalation patients, approximately 20 had hepatocellular carcinoma, roughly 15 melanoma, 9 renal cell carcinoma and 9 head and neck cancer. Patients were allowed to have had prior anti-PD-1, anti-PD-L1 or anti-CTLA-4 therapy, and around 40% of the dose-escalation patients had previously received checkpoint inhibitors. Three dose-escalation patients achieved partial responses, one with hepatocellular carcinoma and two with cutaneous melanoma. The monotherapy dose-escalation portion (N = 52 patients) of the phase I ivuxolimab trial is reported in the paper. Intravenous ivuxolimab was administered to patients every 2 weeks at six dose levels: 0.01, 0.1, 0.3, 1.5, 3 and 10 mg/kg. Study-level results and caveats: Clonal expansion of both CD4+ and CD8+ blood T cells was observed from baseline to week 6 at doses 0.1 to 3.0 mg/kg. Antigen specificity was not determined for the clonally expanded peripheral T cells. Low levels of normalized T-cell clonal expansion were also seen in some patients who did not respond. On average, CD8+ T cells showed more expanded clones than CD4+ T cells after ivuxolimab. In partial responders in the 0.1-3.0 mg/kg groups, normalized peripheral clonal expansion was found to be among the lowest, especially among CD8+ T cells.

About this clone itself: Which antigen it targets is not known. One base away there is no much larger clone; base qualities are not given.

Genomic DNA was isolated from the sorted cells so that the TCRbeta CDR3 region could be sequenced. The immunoSEQ Assay was used to sequence the TCRbeta CDR3 regions. TCRdb mirrors the immuneACCESS table, restricted to in-frame sequences. Some clones are absent from its copies; in checked studies, under half trace to an unresolved V gene, and the reason for the others is unknown. The sample includes some 75,000 clones, with 88% observed a single time. The biggest ten clones account for 0.72% of the sample. Patients with a history of autoimmune disease or receiving systemic immunosuppression were excluded from the trial. In every dose cohort, peripheral blood was drawn for TCR sequencing at baseline, cycle 4 day 1, and cycle 7 day 1. The samples were drawn from a first-in-human, open-label, multicenter phase I dose-escalation trial of ivuxolimab. Adults with locally advanced or metastatic melanoma, renal cell carcinoma, hepatocellular carcinoma or head and neck squamous cell carcinoma were enrolled in the trial. Before TCR sequencing, CD4+ and CD8+ T cells were separately sorted from peripheral blood.

Here the sequenced sample was CD4+ or CD8+ T cells sorted from blood, taken in a trial of the OX40 agonist ivuxolimab. The origin of this receptor is an adult with an advanced solid tumor such as melanoma, head and neck, liver or kidney cancer.

The CDR3 loop reads CASSLSAGGRGNEQFF. The nucleotide sequence reads TGTGCCAGCAGCTTATCTGCGGGAGGTCGTGGCAATGAGCAGTTCTTC. The chain is assembled from TRBV7-9 and TRBJ2-1, with 8 central nucleotides matching TRBD2. CDR1 and CDR2 were assigned from the germline V gene (reference sequence) as SEHNR and FQNEAQ. The CDR3 has 16 amino acids, counting the end cysteine and phenylalanine. CDR3 DNA is the only sequence kept; it has 48 bases, read in frame from the first base. V ends up 2 bases short and J 6 bases short, with an unmatched junction base count of 9.